This entry lists 24 T cell receptor beta chains sequenced from one sample in a study of post-analysis software for immune sequencing data. General study findings and limits: The five TRBV segments detected at higher frequency in patients than in controls included TRBV5-6, TRBV5-1 and TRBV20-1.

Every TCR beta cDNA library bore unique molecular identifiers. TCRdb processed the PCR reads anew with MiXCR; each CDR3 protein has one entry. The table shows some 800,000 distinct CDR3 sequences, with about 45% occurring only once. Their specific antigens are unknown. Source material: blood. The receptors here all came from a girl aged 5 to 17 with multiple sclerosis.

The chain carries TRBV5-1 and TRBJ2-3; 11 bases match TRBD2. CDR1 is SGHRS and CDR2 is YFSETQ in the germline V gene. V shed 4 bases and J 2 bases; nucleotides not matched to a gene: 6. This CDR3 comprises 16 residues. The CDR3 region is CASSPRLAGPTDTQYF. The CDR3 DNA sequence: TGCGCCAGCAGCCCCCGACTAGCGGGACCCACAGATACGCAGTATTTT. The full variable domain, its missing parts supplied by reference TRBV5-1 and TRBJ2-3, is KAGVTQTPRYLIKTRGQQVTLSCSPISGHRSVSWYQQTPGQGLQFLFEYFSETQRNKGNFPGRFSGRQFSNSRSEMNVSTLELGDSALYLCASSPRLAGPTDTQYFGPGTRLTVL.

The chain combines TRBV5-1 with TRBJ2-1; either TRBD1 or TRBD2 may fit D (6 bases each). V lost 4 bases and J 0 bases, leaving 29 bases between the germline ends. From germline, CDR1 is SGHRS and CDR2 YFSETQ. The CDR3 is 21 residues long. CDR3 nucleotide sequence: TGCGCCAGCAGCCAATTGACCCCCCGGAGTGGTGAGGGGGGCTCCTACAATGAGCAGTTCTTC. Its translation is CASSQLTPRSGEGGSYNEQFF.

V is TRBV4-1 and J is TRBJ2-1; 12 nucleotides match TRBD2. V lost 0 bases and J lost 6; bases outside the gene matches: 12. CDR3 size: 19 residues. CDR1 MGHRA and CDR2 YSYEKL come from the germline V gene. CDR3 loop: CASSQDQSSGRVGANEQFF. The DNA of the CDR3 is TGCGCCAGCAGCCAAGATCAGTCTAGCGGGAGGGTAGGGGCCAATGAGCAGTTCTTC.

The chain links TRBV28 to TRBJ2-1; a possible D gene is TRBD1 (6 bases). V shed 6 bases and J shed 5 bases, with 11 bases lying between them. The CDR3 loop spans 13 amino acids. From germline, CDR1 is MDHEN and CDR2 SYDVKM. In nucleotides, the CDR3 is TGTGCCAGCAGACAGGGTCAAGACAATGAGCAGTTCTTC. It encodes CASRQGQDNEQFF. Drawing the rest from reference TRBV28 and TRBJ2-1, the complete variable domain is DVKVTQSSRYLVKRTGEKVFLECVQDMDHENMFWYRQDPGLGLRLIYFSYDVKMKEKGDIPEGYSVSREKKERFSLILESASTNQTSMYLCASRQGQDNEQFFGPGTRLTVL.

This clonotype was found once. The rearrangement joins TRBV24-1 to TRBJ1-1; D remains ambiguous. The CDR3 has 17 residues. Trimming cost V 6 bases and J 1 base, with 20 bases left between them. Looked up from germline, CDR1 is KGHDR and CDR2 is SFDVKD. As DNA, the CDR3 is TGTGCCACCAGTTTCCCCGGGCGTGAAAAAAAGAACACTGAAGCTTTCTTT. Translated: CATSFPGREKKNTEAFF.

Only a few counts were recorded for this clonotype. The chain employs TRBV20-1 and TRBJ1-2, with a weak D call TRBD1 (6 bases). Germline assignment: CDR1 DFQATT and CDR2 SNEGSKA (reference sequence). There are 11 residues in the CDR3. CDR3 nucleotide sequence: TGCAGCGCGACAGGCCCCTATGGCTACACCTTC. Residues: CSATGPYGYTF.

V is TRBV13 and J is TRBJ2-4; 11 nucleotides align to TRBD2. The CDR3 has 16 residues. Germline V gene sequence: CDR1 PRHDT, CDR2 FYEKMQ (reference sequence). The ends lost 3 bases at V and 13 bases at J; junction bases unmatched: 14. CDR3 sequence reads: CASSFYRLAGRSEQYF. The CDR3 nucleotides read TGTGCCAGCAGCTTCTACCGACTAGCGGGAAGGTCGGAGCAGTACTTC.

The table lists this clonotype with a few counts. The chain links TRBV20-1 to TRBJ2-3; D possibly corresponds to TRBD2 (6 bases). Trimming removed 1 base from V and 2 bases from J, with 7 bases in between. The CDR3 runs to 13 residues. Germline V CDR1 and CDR2: DFQATT, SNEGSKA (reference sequence). The CDR3 loop is CSARGLDTDTQYF. The CDR3 DNA sequence: TGCAGTGCTAGAGGACTAGACACAGATACGCAGTATTTT.

This clonotype occurred a few times. The chain combines TRBV19 with TRBJ2-4, with 8 bases aligning to TRBD1. The CDR3 loop spans 13 amino acids. Per germline, CDR1 LNHDA and CDR2 SQIVND (reference sequence). V was pared by 6 bases and J by 9 bases, with 7 bases of the junction left unmatched. CDR3 residues: CASSNLQGVIQYF. DNA of the CDR3: TGTGCCAGTAGCAACCTACAGGGGGTCATTCAGTACTTC.

This clonotype was recorded many times. This chain uses TRBV20-1 with TRBJ2-1, with D perhaps matching TRBD2 (6 bases). The germline V gene has CDR1 DFQATT and CDR2 SNEGSKA (reference sequence). The CDR3 is 14 amino acids. V lost 6 bases to trimming and J lost 5 bases, with 17 bases between them. In DNA form, the CDR3 reads TGCAGTGCGAGGGGAGGAAAAGCGAACAATGAGCAGTTCTTC. Encoded protein: CSARGGKANNEQFF.

The chain recombines TRBV5-1 with TRBJ2-3; either TRBD1 or TRBD2 may supply D (5 bases each). This CDR3 is 15 amino acids long. CDR1 is SGHRS, CDR2 YFSETQ, per germline. With 0 bases removed from V and 2 bases from J, the gap between germline ends came to 10 bases. This chain's CDR3 is CASSLAGHLTDTQYF. For the CDR3, the DNA is TGCGCCAGCAGCTTGGCGGGGCATCTCACAGATACGCAGTATTTT.

This chain joins TRBV3-1 and TRBJ2-1; D unresolved. V was clipped by 3 bases and J by 4 bases, with 4 bases between them. The CDR3 is made up of 12 amino acids. CDR1 and CDR2 from the germline V gene are LGHDT and YNNKEL (reference sequence). The CDR3 loop reads CASSQVYNEQFF. The CDR3 DNA reads as TGTGCCAGCAGCCAGGTATACAATGAGCAGTTCTTC.

The rearrangement joins TRBV6-5 to TRBJ2-7, with 8 bases lining up with TRBD1. Germline assignment: CDR1 MNHEY and CDR2 SVGAGI. The CDR3 is 15 residues long. J gave up 2 bases and V 5 bases, and 8 bases lay outside the gene matches. The CDR3 DNA reads TGTGCCAGCAGTGACGCCGGGACAGGTACCTACGAGCAGTACTTC. The encoded protein is CASSDAGTGTYEQYF.

V gene TRBV29-1 combines with J gene TRBJ2-7; 8 nucleotides line up with TRBD1. The CDR3 length is 12 residues. Per the germline V gene, CDR1 is SQVTM and CDR2 is ANQGSEA. Unmatched junction bases numbered 7, after V lost 7 bases and J lost 5 bases. CDR3 DNA: TGCAGCGGCTTCGCAGGGGGCCACGAGCAGTACTTC. Translating gives CSGFAGGHEQYF.

The rearrangement uses TRBV7-8 and TRBJ2-5; D perhaps matches TRBD1 (6 bases). The end of the DNA is better explained by TRBJ2-7, so the J call may be wrong. Germline lookup yields CDR1 SGHVS and CDR2 FQNEAQ. The CDR3 length is 16 residues. The chain's CDR3 is CASGVHWDTQGREQYF. Here the CDR3 DNA reads TGTGCCAGTGGGGTCCACTGGGACACCCAGGGGCGCGAGCAGTACTTC.

This clonotype was seen only a few times. The chain joins TRBV24-1 to TRBJ2-1, with 12 bases lining up with TRBD2. The V gene end was trimmed by 2 bases and the J gene end by 2 bases; junction bases not matched to a gene: 9. The CDR3 has 19 amino acids. CDR1 and CDR2 from the germline V gene are KGHDR and SFDVKD. For the CDR3, the DNA is TGTGCCACCAGTGATTCCTGGACTAGCGGGAATTCGCCCTACAATGAGCAGTTCTTC. This codes for CATSDSWTSGNSPYNEQFF.

The V call is TRBV29-1, the J call TRBJ2-3; possible D gene TRBD2, 6 bases. Germline V CDR1 and CDR2: SQVTM, ANQGSEA. V lost 3 bases, J lost 0 bases, and 16 bases lay in between. There are 16 residues in the CDR3. In DNA form, the CDR3 reads TGCAGCGTTGATGAGCGGGCGATACCTAGCACAGATACGCAGTATTTT. The encoded protein is CSVDERAIPSTDTQYF.

This clonotype was observed a few times. This chain links TRBV20-1 with TRBJ2-1; TRBD2 matches at 10 bases. V was clipped by 5 bases and J by 5 bases; unmatched bases: 9. The CDR3 has 15 amino acids. Germline V gene data show CDR1 as DFQATT and CDR2 as SNEGSKA (reference sequence). The CDR3 DNA is TGCAGTGCTTCTCCGACTAGCGGGCGGCACAATGAGCAGTTCTTC. Protein: CSASPTSGRHNEQFF.

The J gene is TRBJ1-1, the V gene TRBV9, with D perhaps TRBD1 (5 bases). The germline V gene encodes CDR1 SGDLS and CDR2 YYNGEE. CDR3 length: 15 residues. Trimming pared 1 base from V and 2 bases from J, leaving 12 bases between. For the CDR3, the DNA is TGTGCCAGCAGCGTAATGGGGACTCCCAACACTGAAGCTTTCTTT. This encodes CASSVMGTPNTEAFF.

The CDR3 here is CASSQDQRGWTEAFF. DNA for the CDR3: TGCGCCAGCAGCCAAGATCAAAGGGGCTGGACTGAAGCTTTCTTT. The chain joins TRBV4-3 to TRBJ1-1; D is perhaps TRBD1 (5 bases). Germline loops: CDR1 LGHNA, CDR2 YSLEER. CDR3 length equals 15 residues. Trimming removed 0 bases from V and 5 bases from J, with 13 bases in between.

The genes are TRBV6-1 and TRBJ2-1; a possible D gene is TRBD2 (6 bases). The length of the CDR3 is 12 residues. CDR1 is MNHNS, CDR2 SASEGT, per germline. V was pared by 4 bases and J by 15 bases, with 16 bases between. The CDR3 sequence: CASSAPEGPRFF. CDR3 DNA sequence: TGTGCCAGCAGTGCCCCGGAGGGCCCCAGGTTCTTC.

The chain recombines TRBV3-1 with TRBJ2-5; 7 bases line up with TRBD1. The CDR3 is made up of 13 amino acids. After removal of 7 bases from V and 5 bases from J, the junction contained 7 bases not matched to a gene. From germline, CDR1 is LGHDT and CDR2 YNNKEL (reference sequence). For the CDR3, the DNA is TGTGCCAGCAAGCAAGACAGGGACGAGACCCAGTACTTC. Translation gives CASKQDRDETQYF.

The chain couples TRBV2 to TRBJ1-2; D not resolved. The V end was cut by 0 bases, the J end by 4 bases, with 3 bases between. Germline V CDR1 and CDR2: SNHLY, FYNNEI. The CDR3 extends over 12 amino acids. CDR3 nucleotide sequence: TGTGCCAGCAGTGAAGCGGTCTATGGCTACACCTTC. Translating gives CASSEAVYGYTF.

This clonotype was counted at least ten times. V is TRBV29-1 and J is TRBJ2-7; TRBD2 matches at 14 bases. CDR1 SQVTM and CDR2 ANQGSEA come from the germline V gene. This CDR3 contains 14 residues. V trimming: 3 bases; J trimming: 3 bases; junction bases outside the gene matches: 1. In DNA, the CDR3 is TGCAGCGTTGAGGGACTAGCGGGAGACTACGAGCAGTACTTC. Its translation: CSVEGLAGDYEQYF.